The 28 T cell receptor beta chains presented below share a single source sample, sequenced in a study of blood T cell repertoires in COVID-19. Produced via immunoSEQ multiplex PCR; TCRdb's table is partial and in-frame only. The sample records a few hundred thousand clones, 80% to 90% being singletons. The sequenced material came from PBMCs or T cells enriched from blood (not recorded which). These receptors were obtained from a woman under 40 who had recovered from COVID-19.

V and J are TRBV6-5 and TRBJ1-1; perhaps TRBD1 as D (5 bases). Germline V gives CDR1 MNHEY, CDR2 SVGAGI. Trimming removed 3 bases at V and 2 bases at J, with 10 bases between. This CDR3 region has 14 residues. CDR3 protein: CASSYMQGNTEAFF. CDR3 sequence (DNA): TGTGCCAGCAGTTATATGCAGGGTAACACTGAAGCTTTCTTT.

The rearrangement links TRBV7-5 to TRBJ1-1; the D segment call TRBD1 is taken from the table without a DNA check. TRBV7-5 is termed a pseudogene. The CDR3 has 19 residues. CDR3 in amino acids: CARSLRQGPTLLMNTEAFF. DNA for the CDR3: TGTGCCAGAAGCCTCCGACAGGGGCCTACTTTATTGATGAACACTGAAGCTTTCTTT.

The CDR3 reads CASSPQGASRKNTEAFF. The CDR3 region has the DNA TGTGCCAGCAGCCCGCAGGGGGCGAGCCGGAAGAACACTGAAGCTTTCTTT. The chain is built from TRBV5-5 and TRBJ1-1; 8 bases align to TRBD1. V trimming: 4 bases; J trimming: 1 base; junction bases outside the gene matches: 12. Germline values: CDR1 SGHKS, CDR2 YYEKEE (reference sequence). The CDR3 is 17 residues long.

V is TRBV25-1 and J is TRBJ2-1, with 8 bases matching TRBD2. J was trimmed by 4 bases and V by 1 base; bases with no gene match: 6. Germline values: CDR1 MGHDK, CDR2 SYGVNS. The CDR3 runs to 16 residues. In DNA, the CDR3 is TGTGCCAGCAGTGAATCGAGCGGGGGATATTACAATGAGCAGTTCTTC. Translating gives CASSESSGGYYNEQFF.

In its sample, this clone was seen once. DNA for the CDR3: TGTGCCAGCAGTTTCAGGTCACAGGGGAGCTATGGCTACACCTTC. This sequence encodes CASSFRSQGSYGYTF. The rearrangement joins TRBV6-6 to TRBJ1-2; TRBD1 aligns across 7 bases. CDR1 and CDR2 (germline): MNHNY, SVGAGI (reference sequence). V lost 4 bases to trimming and J lost 4 bases; unmatched junction nucleotides: 9. CDR3 length: 15 amino acids.

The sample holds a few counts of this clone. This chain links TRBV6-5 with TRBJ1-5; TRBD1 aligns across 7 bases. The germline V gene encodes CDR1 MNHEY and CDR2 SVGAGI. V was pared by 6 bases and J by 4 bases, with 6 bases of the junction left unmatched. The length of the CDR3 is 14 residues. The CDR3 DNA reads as TGTGCCAGCAGAGGACAGGTGGGAAATCAGCCCCAGCATTTT. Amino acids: CASRGQVGNQPQHF.

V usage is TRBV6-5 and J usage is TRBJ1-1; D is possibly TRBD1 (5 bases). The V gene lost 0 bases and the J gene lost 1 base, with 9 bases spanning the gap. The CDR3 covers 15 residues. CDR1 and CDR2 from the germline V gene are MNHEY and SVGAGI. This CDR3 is CASSYSGGTNTEAFF. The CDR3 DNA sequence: TGTGCCAGCAGTTACTCGGGCGGGACGAACACTGAAGCTTTCTTT.

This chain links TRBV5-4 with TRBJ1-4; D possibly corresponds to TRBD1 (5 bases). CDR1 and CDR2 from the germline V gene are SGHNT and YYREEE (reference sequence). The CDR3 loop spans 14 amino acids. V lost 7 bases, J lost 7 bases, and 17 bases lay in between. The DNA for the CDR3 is TGTGCCAGCGGCAGGGATCCCAAGGCTGAAAAACTGTTTTTT. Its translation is CASGRDPKAEKLFF.

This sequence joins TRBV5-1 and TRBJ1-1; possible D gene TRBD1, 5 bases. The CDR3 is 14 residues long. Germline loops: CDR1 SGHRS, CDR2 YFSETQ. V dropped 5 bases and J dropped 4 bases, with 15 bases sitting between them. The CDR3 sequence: CASSQGGRSTEAFF. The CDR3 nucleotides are TGCGCCAGCAGTCAGGGAGGGCGTAGCACTGAAGCTTTCTTT.

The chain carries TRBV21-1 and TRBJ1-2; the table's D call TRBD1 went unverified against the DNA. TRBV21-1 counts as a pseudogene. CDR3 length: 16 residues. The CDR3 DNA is TGTGCCAGCAGCAAAAAAGGACATGCCATTATTAGGGGCTACACCTTC. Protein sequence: CASSKKGHAIIRGYTF.

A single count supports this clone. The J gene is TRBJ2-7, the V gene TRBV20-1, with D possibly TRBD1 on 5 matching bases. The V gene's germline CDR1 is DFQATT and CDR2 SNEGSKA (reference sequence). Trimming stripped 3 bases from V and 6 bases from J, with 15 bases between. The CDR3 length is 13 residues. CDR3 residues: CSASTARQGEQYF. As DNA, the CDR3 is TGCAGTGCTAGTACGGCACGCCAGGGCGAGCAGTACTTC.

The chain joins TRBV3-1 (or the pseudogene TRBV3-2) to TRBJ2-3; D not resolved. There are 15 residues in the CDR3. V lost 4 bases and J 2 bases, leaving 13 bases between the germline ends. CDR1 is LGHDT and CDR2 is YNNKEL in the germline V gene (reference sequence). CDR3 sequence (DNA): TGTGCCAGCAGCCTGGCGGTGAGATTCACAGATACGCAGTATTTT. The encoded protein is CASSLAVRFTDTQYF.

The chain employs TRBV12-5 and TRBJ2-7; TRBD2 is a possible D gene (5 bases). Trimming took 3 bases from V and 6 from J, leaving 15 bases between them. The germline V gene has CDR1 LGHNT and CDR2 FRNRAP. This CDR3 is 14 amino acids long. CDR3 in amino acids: CASGFNYPGGEQYF. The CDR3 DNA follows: TGTGCTAGTGGTTTCAACTATCCCGGAGGCGAGCAGTACTTC. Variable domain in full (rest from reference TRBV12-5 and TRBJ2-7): DARVTQTPRHKVTEMGQEVTMRCQPILGHNTVFWYRQTMMQGLELLAYFRNRAPLDDSGMPKDRFSAEMPDATLATLKIQPSEPRDSAVYFCASGFNYPGGEQYFGPGTRLTVT.

In DNA form, the CDR3 reads TGCAGCGTTGCAGACAGTTCCCGCTCCTACGAGCAGTACTTC. It translates to CSVADSSRSYEQYF. The chain links TRBV29-1 to TRBJ2-7, with a tentative D call TRBD1 (5 bases). The CDR3 is 14 residues long. The ends were cut back, 4 bases at V and 0 bases at J, with 13 bases in the middle. Germline-derived CDR1 and CDR2 are SQVTM and ANQGSEA.

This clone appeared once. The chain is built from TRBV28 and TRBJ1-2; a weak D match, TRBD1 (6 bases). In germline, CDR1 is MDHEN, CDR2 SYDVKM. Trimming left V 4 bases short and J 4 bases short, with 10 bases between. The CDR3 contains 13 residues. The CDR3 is CASSSDRGYGYTF. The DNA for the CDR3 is TGTGCCAGCAGTTCGGACAGAGGCTATGGCTACACCTTC.

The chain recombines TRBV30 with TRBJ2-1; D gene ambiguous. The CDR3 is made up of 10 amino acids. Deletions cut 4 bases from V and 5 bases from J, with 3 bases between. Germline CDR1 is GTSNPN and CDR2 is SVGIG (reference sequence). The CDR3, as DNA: TGTGCCTGGACTGACAATGAGCAGTTCTTC. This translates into CAWTDNEQFF.

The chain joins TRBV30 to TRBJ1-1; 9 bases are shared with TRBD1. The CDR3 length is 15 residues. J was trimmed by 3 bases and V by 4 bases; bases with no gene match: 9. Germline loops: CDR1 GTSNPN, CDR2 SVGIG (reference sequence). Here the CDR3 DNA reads TGTGCCTGGAATCGCCACAGGGGGCAGGACACTGAAGCTTTCTTT. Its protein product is CAWNRHRGQDTEAFF.

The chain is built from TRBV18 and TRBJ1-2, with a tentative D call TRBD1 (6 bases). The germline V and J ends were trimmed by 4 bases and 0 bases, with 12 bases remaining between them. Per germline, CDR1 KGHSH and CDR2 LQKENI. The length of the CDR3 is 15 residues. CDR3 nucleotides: TGTGCCAGCTCACTGGAGCGACAGGCTAACTATGGCTACACCTTC. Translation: CASSLERQANYGYTF.

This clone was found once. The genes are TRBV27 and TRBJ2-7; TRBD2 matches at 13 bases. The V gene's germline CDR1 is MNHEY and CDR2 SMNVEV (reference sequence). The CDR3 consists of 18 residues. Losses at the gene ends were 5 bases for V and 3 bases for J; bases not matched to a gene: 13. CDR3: CASSPYSGLAGRHYEQYF. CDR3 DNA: TGTGCCAGCAGTCCTTATTCGGGACTAGCGGGGCGGCACTACGAGCAGTACTTC.

This CDR3 reads CASSPGVAATLSYEQYF. CDR3 bases: TGCGCCAGCAGCCCGGGGGTAGCGGCTACACTCTCCTACGAGCAGTACTTC. V is TRBV4-1 and J is TRBJ2-7; maybe TRBD2 (6 bases). Looked up from germline, CDR1 is MGHRA and CDR2 is YSYEKL. The CDR3 has 17 amino acids. Trimming took off 4 bases at V and 0 bases at J, with 19 bases between the two ends.

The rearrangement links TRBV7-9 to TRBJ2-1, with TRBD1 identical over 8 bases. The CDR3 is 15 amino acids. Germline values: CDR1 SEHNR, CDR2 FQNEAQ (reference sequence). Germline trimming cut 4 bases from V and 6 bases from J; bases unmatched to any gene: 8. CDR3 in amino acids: CASSSTQGAGNEQFF. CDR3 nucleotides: TGTGCCAGCAGCTCCACCCAGGGGGCCGGCAATGAGCAGTTCTTC. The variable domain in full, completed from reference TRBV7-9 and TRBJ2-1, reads DTGVSQNPRHKITKRGQNVTFRCDPISEHNRLYWYRQTLGQGPEFLTYFQNEAQLEKSRLLSDRFSAERPKGSFSTLEIQRTEQGDSAMYLCASSSTQGAGNEQFFGPGTRLTVL.

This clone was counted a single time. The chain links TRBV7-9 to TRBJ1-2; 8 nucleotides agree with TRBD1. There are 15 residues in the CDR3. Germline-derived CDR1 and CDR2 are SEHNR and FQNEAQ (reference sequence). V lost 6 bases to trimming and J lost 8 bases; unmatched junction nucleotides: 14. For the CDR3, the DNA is TGTGCCAGCAGACCTACTCCGGACAGGGCGGGCGGCTACACCTTC. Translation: CASRPTPDRAGGYTF.

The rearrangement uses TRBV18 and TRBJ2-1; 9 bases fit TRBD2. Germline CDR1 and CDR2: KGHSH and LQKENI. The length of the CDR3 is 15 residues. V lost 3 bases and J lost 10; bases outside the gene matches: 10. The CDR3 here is CASSPALAGFGEQFF. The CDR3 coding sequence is TGTGCCAGCTCACCGGCGCTAGCGGGGTTCGGGGAGCAGTTCTTC.

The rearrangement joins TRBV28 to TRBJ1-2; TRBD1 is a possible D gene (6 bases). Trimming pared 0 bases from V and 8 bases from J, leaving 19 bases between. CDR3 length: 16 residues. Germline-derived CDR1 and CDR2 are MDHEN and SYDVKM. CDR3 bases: TGTGCCAGCAGTTTATGGCGTTCGGGGGGGCGCCTGGGCTACACCTTC. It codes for CASSLWRSGGRLGYTF.

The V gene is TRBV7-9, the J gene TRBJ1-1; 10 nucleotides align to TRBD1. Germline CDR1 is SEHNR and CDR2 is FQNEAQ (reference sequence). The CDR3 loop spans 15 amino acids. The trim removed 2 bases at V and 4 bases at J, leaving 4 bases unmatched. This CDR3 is CASSLTRTGGTEAFF. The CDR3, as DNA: TGTGCCAGCAGCTTAACTAGGACAGGGGGCACTGAAGCTTTCTTT.

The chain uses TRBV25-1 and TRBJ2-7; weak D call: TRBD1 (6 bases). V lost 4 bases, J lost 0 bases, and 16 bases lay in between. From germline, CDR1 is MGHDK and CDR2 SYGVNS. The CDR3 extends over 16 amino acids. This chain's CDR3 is CASSGIGTIVSYEQYF. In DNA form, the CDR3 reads TGTGCCAGCAGTGGGATAGGGACAATCGTCTCCTACGAGCAGTACTTC.

CDR3 region: CASTLGGYASTDTQYF. As DNA, the CDR3 is TGCGCCAGCACCCTTGGGGGCTACGCTAGCACAGATACGCAGTATTTT. The chain links TRBV5-1 to TRBJ2-3; weak D call: TRBD1 (6 bases). This CDR3 is built from 16 residues. The germline V and J ends were trimmed by 6 bases and 0 bases, with 17 bases remaining between them. The germline gives CDR1 SGHRS, CDR2 YFSETQ.

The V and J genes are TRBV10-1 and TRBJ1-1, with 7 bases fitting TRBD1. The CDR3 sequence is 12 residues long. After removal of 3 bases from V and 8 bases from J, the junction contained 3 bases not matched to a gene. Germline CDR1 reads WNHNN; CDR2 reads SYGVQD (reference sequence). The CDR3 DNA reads TGCGCCAGCAGTGAACCGGGACAGGAAGCTTTCTTT. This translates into CASSEPGQEAFF.